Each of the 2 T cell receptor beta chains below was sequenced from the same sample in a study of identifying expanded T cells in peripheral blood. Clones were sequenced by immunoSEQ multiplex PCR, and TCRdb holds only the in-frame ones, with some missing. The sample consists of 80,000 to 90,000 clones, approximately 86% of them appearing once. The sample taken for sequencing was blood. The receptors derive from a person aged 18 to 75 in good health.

CDR3 sequence: CASSERENGGYTF. The CDR3 DNA reads TGTGCCAGCAGTGAACGGGAAAACGGTGGCTACACCTTC. The rearrangement links TRBV2 to TRBJ1-2; D ambiguous. Per the germline V gene, CDR1 is SNHLY and CDR2 is FYNNEI. The CDR3 is made up of 13 amino acids. The ends were cut back, 2 bases at V and 7 bases at J, with 11 bases in the middle. The complete variable domain, with remaining parts taken from reference TRBV2 and TRBJ1-2, reads EPEVTQTPSHQVTQMGQEVILRCVPISNHLYFYWYRQILGQKVEFLVSFYNNEISEKSEIFDDQFSVERPDGSNFTLKIRSTKLEDSAMYFCASSERENGGYTFGSGTRLTVV.

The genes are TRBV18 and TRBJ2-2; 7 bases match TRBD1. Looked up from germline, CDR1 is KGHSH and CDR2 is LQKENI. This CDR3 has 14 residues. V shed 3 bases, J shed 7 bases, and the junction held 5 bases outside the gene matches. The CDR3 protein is CASSPDRKVGELFF. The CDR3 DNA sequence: TGTGCCAGCTCACCGGACAGGAAGGTCGGGGAGCTGTTTTTT.